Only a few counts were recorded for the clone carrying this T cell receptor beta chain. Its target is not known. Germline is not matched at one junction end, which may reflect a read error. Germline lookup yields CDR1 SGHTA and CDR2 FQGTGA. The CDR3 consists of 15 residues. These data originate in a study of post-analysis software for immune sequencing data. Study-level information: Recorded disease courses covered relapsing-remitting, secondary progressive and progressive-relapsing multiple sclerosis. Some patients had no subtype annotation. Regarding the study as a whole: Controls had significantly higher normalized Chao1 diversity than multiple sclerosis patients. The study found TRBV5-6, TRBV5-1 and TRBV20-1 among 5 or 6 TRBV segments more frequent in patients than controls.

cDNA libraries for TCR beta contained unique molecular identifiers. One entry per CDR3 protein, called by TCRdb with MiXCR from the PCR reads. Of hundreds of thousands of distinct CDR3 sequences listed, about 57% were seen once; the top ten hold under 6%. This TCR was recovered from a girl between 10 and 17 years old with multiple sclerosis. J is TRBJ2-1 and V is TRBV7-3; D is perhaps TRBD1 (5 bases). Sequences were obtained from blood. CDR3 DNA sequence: TGTGCCAGCAGCCCCCGACAGTCTAACTACAATGAGCGGTTCTTC. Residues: CASSPRQSNYNERFF.